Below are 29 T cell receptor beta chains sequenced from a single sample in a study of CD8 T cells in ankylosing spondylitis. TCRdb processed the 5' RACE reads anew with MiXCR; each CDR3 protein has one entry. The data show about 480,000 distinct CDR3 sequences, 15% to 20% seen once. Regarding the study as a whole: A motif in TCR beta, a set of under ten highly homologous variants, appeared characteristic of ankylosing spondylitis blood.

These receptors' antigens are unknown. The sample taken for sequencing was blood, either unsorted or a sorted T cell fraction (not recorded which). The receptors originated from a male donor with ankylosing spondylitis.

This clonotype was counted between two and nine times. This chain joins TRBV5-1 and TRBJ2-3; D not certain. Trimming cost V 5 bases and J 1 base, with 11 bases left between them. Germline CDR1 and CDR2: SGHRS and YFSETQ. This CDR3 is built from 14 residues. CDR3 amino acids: CASRPPLGTDTQYF. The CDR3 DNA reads TGCGCCAGCAGGCCACCTTTAGGCACAGATACGCAGTATTTT.

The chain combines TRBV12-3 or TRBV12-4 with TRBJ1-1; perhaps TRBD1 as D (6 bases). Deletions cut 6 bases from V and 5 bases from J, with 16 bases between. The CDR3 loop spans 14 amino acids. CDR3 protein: CASSPRGAQTEAFF. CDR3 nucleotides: TGTGCCAGCAGCCCCCGGGGGGCGCAGACTGAAGCTTTCTTT.

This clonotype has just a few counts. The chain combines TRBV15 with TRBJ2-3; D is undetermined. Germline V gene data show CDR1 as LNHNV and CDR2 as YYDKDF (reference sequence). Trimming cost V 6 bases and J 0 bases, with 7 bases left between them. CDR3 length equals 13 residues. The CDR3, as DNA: TGTGCCACCAGGACAACTAGCACAGATACGCAGTATTTT. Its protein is CATRTTSTDTQYF.

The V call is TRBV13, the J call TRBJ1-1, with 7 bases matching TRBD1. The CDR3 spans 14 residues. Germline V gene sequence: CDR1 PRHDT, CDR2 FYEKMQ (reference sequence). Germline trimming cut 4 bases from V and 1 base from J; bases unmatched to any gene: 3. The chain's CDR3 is CASSSWTGNTEAFF. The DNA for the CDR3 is TGTGCCAGCAGCTCCTGGACAGGGAACACTGAAGCTTTCTTT.

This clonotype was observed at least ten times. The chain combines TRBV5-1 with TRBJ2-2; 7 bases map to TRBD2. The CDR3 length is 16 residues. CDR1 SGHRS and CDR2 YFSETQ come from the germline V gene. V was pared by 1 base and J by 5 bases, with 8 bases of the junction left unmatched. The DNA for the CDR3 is TGCGCCAGCAGCTTGTCCGCAGCGGGGACGACCGGGGAGCTGTTTTTT. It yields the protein CASSLSAAGTTGELFF.

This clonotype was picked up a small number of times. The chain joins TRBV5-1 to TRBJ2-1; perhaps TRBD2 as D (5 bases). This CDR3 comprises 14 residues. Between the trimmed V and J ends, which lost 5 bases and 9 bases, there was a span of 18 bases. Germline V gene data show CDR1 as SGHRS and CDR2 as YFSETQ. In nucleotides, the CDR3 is TGCGCCAGCAGAGAAGGCGGGCCCATGGGTGAGCAGTTCTTC. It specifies CASREGGPMGEQFF.

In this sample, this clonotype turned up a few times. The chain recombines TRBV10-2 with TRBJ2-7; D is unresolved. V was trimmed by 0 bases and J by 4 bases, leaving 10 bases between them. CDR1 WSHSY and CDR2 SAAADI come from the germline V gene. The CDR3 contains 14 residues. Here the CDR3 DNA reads TGCGCCAGCAGTGAGTCAGGGCACCAGTACGAGCAGTACTTC. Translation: CASSESGHQYEQYF.

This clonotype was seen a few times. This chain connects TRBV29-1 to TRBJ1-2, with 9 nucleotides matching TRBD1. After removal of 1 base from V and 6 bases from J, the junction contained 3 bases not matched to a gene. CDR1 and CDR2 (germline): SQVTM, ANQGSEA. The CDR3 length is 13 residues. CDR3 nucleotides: TGCAGCGTTGAAGGTGGGACAGGGAATGGCTACACCTTC. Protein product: CSVEGGTGNGYTF.

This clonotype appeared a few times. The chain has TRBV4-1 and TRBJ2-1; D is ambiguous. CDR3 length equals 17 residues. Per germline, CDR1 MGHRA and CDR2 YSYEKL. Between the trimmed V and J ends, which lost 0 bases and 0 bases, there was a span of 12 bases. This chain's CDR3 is CASSQDPGFSSYNEQFF. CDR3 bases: TGCGCCAGCAGCCAAGATCCTGGCTTCAGCTCCTACAATGAGCAGTTCTTC.

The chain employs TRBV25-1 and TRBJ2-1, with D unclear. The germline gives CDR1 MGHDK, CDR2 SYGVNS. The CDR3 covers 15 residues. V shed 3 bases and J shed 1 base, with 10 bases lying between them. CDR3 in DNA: TGTGCCAGCAGTGATTCCTCTAGGTCCTACAATGAGCAGTTCTTC. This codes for CASSDSSRSYNEQFF.

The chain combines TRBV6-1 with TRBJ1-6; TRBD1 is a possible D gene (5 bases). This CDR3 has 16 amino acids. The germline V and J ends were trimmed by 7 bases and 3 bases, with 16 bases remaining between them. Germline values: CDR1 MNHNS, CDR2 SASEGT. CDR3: CASTLRSGIYNSPLHF. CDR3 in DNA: TGTGCCAGCACCCTAAGGTCAGGGATCTATAATTCACCCCTCCACTTT.

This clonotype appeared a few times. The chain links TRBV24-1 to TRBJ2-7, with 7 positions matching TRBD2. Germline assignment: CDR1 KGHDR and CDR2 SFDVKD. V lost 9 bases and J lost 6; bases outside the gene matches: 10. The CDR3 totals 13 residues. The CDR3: CATAAAGRGEQYF. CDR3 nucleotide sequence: TGTGCCACCGCCGCAGCGGGGCGAGGCGAGCAGTACTTC.

The CDR3 bases are TGCAGTGCTAGACTAGTAGGGGAGACCCAGTACTTC. Translation gives CSARLVGETQYF. The chain employs TRBV20-1 and TRBJ2-5; no definite D call. The germline V gene has CDR1 DFQATT and CDR2 SNEGSKA (reference sequence). V was trimmed by 2 bases and J by 5 bases, leaving 9 bases between them. The CDR3 has 12 residues.

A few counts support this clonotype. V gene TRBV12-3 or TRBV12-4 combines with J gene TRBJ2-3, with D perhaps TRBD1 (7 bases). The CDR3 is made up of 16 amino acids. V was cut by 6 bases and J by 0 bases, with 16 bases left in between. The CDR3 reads CASSPRGTFSTDTQYF. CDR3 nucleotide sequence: TGTGCCAGCAGCCCCAGGGGGACTTTTAGCACAGATACGCAGTATTTT.

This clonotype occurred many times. CDR3 in DNA: TGTGCCAGCAGTTTAGGGCCGTCCAAAAACATTCAGTACTTC. As protein: CASSLGPSKNIQYF. The chain is built from TRBV28 and TRBJ2-4; the D is unclear. This CDR3 is built from 14 residues. Germline CDR1 reads MDHEN; CDR2 reads SYDVKM. Trimming left V 2 bases short and J 2 bases short, with 7 bases between.

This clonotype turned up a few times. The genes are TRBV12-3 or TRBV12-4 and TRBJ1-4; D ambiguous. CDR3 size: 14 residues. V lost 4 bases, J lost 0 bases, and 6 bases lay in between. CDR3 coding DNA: TGTGCCAGCAGTTCATATGCAACTAATGAAAAACTGTTTTTT. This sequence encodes CASSSYATNEKLFF.

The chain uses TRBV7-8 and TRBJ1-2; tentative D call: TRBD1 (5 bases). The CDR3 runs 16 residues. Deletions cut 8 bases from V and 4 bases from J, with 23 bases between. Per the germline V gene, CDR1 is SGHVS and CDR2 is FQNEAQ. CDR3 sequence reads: CASGFGGYRSPYGYTF. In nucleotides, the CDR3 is TGTGCCAGCGGGTTTGGGGGGTATCGTTCTCCCTATGGCTACACCTTC.

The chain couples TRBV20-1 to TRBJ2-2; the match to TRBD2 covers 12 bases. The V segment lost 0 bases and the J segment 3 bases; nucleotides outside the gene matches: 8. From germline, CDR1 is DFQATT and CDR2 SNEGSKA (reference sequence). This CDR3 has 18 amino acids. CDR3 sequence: CSARDAASGGADTGELFF. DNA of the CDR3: TGCAGTGCTAGAGACGCCGCTAGCGGGGGGGCCGACACCGGGGAGCTGTTTTTT.

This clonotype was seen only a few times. CDR3: CAWSVQAGDYNEQFF. The CDR3, as DNA: TGTGCCTGGAGTGTACAAGCGGGAGACTACAATGAGCAGTTCTTC. V gene TRBV30 combines with J gene TRBJ2-1, with 8 positions matching TRBD2. The CDR3 consists of 15 residues. The V gene end was trimmed by 0 bases and the J gene end by 3 bases; junction bases not matched to a gene: 4. Germline V gives CDR1 GTSNPN, CDR2 SVGIG (reference sequence).

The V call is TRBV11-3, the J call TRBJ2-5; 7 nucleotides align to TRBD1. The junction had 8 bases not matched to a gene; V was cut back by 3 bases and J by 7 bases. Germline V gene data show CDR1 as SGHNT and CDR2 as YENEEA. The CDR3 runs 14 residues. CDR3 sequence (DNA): TGTGCCAGCAGCTTCGACAGGGCGGGTGGGACCCAGTACTTC. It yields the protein CASSFDRAGGTQYF.

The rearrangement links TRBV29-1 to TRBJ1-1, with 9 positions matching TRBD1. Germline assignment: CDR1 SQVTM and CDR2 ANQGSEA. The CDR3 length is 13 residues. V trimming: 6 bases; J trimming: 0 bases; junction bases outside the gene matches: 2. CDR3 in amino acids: CSVGDRVNTEAFF. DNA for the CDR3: TGCAGCGTGGGGGACAGGGTGAACACTGAAGCTTTCTTT.

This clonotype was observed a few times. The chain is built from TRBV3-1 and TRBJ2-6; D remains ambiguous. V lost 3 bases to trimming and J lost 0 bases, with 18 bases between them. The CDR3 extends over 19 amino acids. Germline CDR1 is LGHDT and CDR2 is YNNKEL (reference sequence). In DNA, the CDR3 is TGTGCCAGCAGCCAGGAGTCCCGGACGGCGGACTCTGGGGCCAACGTCCTGACTTTC. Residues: CASSQESRTADSGANVLTF.

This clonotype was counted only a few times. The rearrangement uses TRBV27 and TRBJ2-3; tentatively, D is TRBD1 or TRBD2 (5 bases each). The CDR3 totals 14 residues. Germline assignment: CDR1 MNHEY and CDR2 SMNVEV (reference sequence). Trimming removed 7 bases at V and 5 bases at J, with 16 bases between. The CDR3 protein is CASTRGDLGDTQYF. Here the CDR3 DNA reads TGTGCCAGCACGAGAGGGGATTTGGGAGATACGCAGTATTTT.

The CDR3 protein is CASSDPGTSAFPPYF. The DNA for the CDR3 is TGTGCCAGCAGCGACCCCGGGACTAGCGCCTTCCCTCCTTACTTC. V is TRBV5-4 and J is TRBJ2-5, with TRBD2 matching over 10 bases. Trimming removed 4 bases from V and 14 bases from J; junction bases left unmatched: 17. This CDR3 has 15 amino acids. Per the germline V gene, CDR1 is SGHNT and CDR2 is YYREEE (reference sequence).

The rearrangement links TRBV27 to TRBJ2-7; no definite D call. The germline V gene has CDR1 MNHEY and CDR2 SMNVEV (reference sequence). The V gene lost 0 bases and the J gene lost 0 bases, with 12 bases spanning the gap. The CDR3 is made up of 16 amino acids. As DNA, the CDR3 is TGTGCCAGCAGTTTATCGAGAGCCAGGTACTCCTACGAGCAGTACTTC. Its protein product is CASSLSRARYSYEQYF.

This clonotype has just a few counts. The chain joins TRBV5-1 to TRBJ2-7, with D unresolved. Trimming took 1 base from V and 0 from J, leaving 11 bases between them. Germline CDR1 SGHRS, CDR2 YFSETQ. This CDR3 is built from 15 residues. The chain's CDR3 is CASSLTGRNSYEQYF. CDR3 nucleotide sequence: TGCGCCAGCAGCTTGACCGGCAGGAACTCCTACGAGCAGTACTTC.

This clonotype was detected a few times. The CDR3 region is CASSDGSVEQPQHF. In DNA, the CDR3 is TGTGCCAGCAGTGACGGGTCCGTGGAGCAGCCCCAGCATTTT. The chain joins TRBV2 to TRBJ1-5, with unresolved D. Germline V gene sequence: CDR1 SNHLY, CDR2 FYNNEI. CDR3 length: 14 residues. V lost 3 bases and J lost 7, with 13 bases in between. Filled out from reference TRBV2 and TRBJ1-5, the complete variable domain reads EPEVTQTPSHQVTQMGQEVILRCVPISNHLYFYWYRQILGQKVEFLVSFYNNEISEKSEIFDDQFSVERPDGSNFTLKIRSTKLEDSAMYFCASSDGSVEQPQHFGDGTRLSIL.

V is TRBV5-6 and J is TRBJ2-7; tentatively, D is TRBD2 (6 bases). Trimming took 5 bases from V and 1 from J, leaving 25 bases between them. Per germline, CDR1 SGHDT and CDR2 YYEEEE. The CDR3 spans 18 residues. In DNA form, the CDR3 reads TGTGCCAGCAGTGATCCGGGAGTCACAGGATGGGGTTCCTACGAGCAGTACTTC. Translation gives CASSDPGVTGWGSYEQYF.

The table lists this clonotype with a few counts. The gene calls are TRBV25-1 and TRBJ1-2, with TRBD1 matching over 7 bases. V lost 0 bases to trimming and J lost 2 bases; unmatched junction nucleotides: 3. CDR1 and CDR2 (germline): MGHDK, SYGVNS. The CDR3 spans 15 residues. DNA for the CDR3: TGTGCCAGCAGTGAATACGGACAGGAGAACTATGGCTACACCTTC. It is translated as CASSEYGQENYGYTF.